One and the same sample provided the 8 T cell receptor beta chains below, sequenced in a study of spatial heterogeneity in lung cancer. Study-level points and caveats: Expanded intratumoral alpha and beta TCR counts tracked tumor mutation counts.

Documented time point: sample taken at primary tumor resection. Their cognate antigens are unknown. TCRdb re-derived calls from the 5' RACE reads in MiXCR, one entry per CDR3 protein. The data contain 5,200 or so distinct CDR3 sequences, roughly 8.2% of them seen just once; the ten biggest clones take up approximately 16%. Sequenced here: lung tumor tissue, sampled at surgery. These receptor sequences come from a female donor with early-stage non-small cell lung cancer.

Within the sample, this clonotype is medium-sized. V is TRBV5-4 and J is TRBJ1-2; D is unresolved. Germline CDR1 reads SGHNT; CDR2 reads YYREEE (reference sequence). There are 15 residues in the CDR3. Trimming stripped 2 bases from V and 4 bases from J, with 15 bases between. The CDR3 DNA reads as TGTGCCAGCAGCTTACACAACCGGGATCTCTATGGCTACACCTTC. It specifies CASSLHNRDLYGYTF.

This clonotype is medium-sized within its sample. This sequence joins TRBV4-1 and TRBJ1-1; D is uncertain. The CDR3 is 10 amino acids. V shed 5 bases and J shed 4 bases, with 2 bases lying between them. Germline assignment: CDR1 MGHRA and CDR2 YSYEKL. The CDR3 nucleotides read TGCGCCAGCAGCGGCACTGAAGCTTTCTTT. Translated: CASSGTEAFF.

The chain uses TRBV18 and TRBJ1-3; 9 nucleotides agree with TRBD1. CDR3 length: 19 residues. Germline CDR1 is KGHSH and CDR2 is LQKENI. Losses at the gene ends were 5 bases for V and 0 bases for J; bases not matched to a gene: 14. CDR3 protein: CASSGMPGQGRHSGNTIYF. The CDR3 DNA follows: TGTGCCAGCTCAGGAATGCCGGGACAGGGCCGGCACTCTGGAAACACCATATATTTT.

Judged by abundance, this clonotype is medium-sized. The gene calls are TRBV20-1 and TRBJ1-5; D might be TRBD1 (6 bases). This CDR3 comprises 16 residues. Trimming pared 2 bases from V and 3 bases from J, leaving 17 bases between. Germline V gene lookup returns CDR1 DFQATT and CDR2 SNEGSKA (reference sequence). CDR3 nucleotides: TGCAGTGCTAGATCTGAGGCGGGGGCCTTCAATCAGCCCCAGCATTTT. It specifies CSARSEAGAFNQPQHF.

This clonotype qualifies as large (0.1 to 1%). The genes are TRBV4-3 and TRBJ1-5, with unresolved D. CDR3 size: 13 residues. Looked up from germline, CDR1 is LGHNA and CDR2 is YSLEER. Trimming left V 1 base short and J 6 bases short, with 7 bases between. In nucleotides, the CDR3 is TGCGCCAGCAGCCAAGGGTCTGGTCAGCCCCAGCATTTT. Protein: CASSQGSGQPQHF.

This clonotype came up many times. It may be a read error: a sequence one base away is much more abundant. The genes are TRBV6-5 and TRBJ1-5, with D uncertain. V gave up 5 bases and J gave up 3 bases, with 14 bases separating them. Germline V gene lookup returns CDR1 MNHEY and CDR2 SVGAGI. This CDR3 comprises 15 residues. The CDR3: CASSPLLGNNQPQHF. Written as DNA, the CDR3 is TGTGCCAGCAGTCCCCTCTTGGGAAACAATCAGCCCCAGCATTTT.

By frequency in the sample, this clonotype is medium-sized (0.01 to 0.1%). The CDR3 protein is CASSSTGTGSPLHF. The CDR3 DNA is TGTGCCAGCAGCTCTACAGGGACGGGGTCACCCCTCCACTTT. The chain is built from TRBV7-2 and TRBJ1-6, with D possibly matching TRBD1 (6 bases). This CDR3 region has 14 residues. Germline V CDR1 and CDR2: SGHTA, FQGNSA. The V end lost 4 bases, the J end lost 10 bases, and 14 bases lay between the germline ends.

This clonotype counts as medium-sized. The V and J genes are TRBV7-9 and TRBJ1-4; D is unresolved. V was cut by 9 bases and J by 0 bases, with 11 bases left in between. Germline V gene data show CDR1 as SEHNR and CDR2 as FQNEAQ (reference sequence). The CDR3 has 14 amino acids. CDR3 residues: CASLQAATNEKLFF. In DNA form, the CDR3 reads TGTGCCAGTCTCCAGGCTGCAACTAATGAAAAACTGTTTTTT.